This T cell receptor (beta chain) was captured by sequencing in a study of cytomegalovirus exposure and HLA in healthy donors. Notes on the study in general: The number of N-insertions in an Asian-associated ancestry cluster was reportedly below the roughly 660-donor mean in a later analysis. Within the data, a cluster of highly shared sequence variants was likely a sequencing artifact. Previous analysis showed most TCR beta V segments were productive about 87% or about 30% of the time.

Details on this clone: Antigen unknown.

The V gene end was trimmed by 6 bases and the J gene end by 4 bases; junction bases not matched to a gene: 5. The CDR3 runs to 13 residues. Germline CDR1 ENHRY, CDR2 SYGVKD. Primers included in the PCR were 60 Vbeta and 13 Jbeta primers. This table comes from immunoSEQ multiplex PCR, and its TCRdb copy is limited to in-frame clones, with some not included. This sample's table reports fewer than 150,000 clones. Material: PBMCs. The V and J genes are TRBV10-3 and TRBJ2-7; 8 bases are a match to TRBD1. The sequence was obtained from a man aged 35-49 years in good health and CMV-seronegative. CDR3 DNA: TGTGCCATCAGCCAGGGGGCTGAGTACGAGCAGTACTTC. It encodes CAISQGAEYEQYF.